Following are 10 T cell receptor beta chains from one sample sequenced in a study of T-cell reconstitution after alpha-beta-depleted transplantation in children. Study outcomes and limitations: Among T cells one year after transplant, newly produced cells accounted for most counts and diversity.

These TCRs are of unknown antigen specificity. Unique molecular identifiers were incorporated when the TCRbeta library was constructed. TCRdb passed the PCR reads through MiXCR, listing each CDR3 protein once. The data hold about 290,000 distinct CDR3 sequences, with 6% to 10% observed a single time. The specimen was peripheral blood, collected 360 days after TCRalphabeta/CD19-depleted stem cell transplant. These receptors all come from a female patient between 2 and 15 years old who had a stem cell transplant for Fanconi anemia, so the T cells may come from the graft donor.

This clonotype was recorded a few times. The rearrangement links TRBV21-1 to TRBJ1-1; the D call of TRBD1 is as the table states it, not checked on the DNA. TRBV21-1 is flagged as a pseudogene. This CDR3 has 19 amino acids. The CDR3 DNA reads TGTGCCAGCAGCAAGTCCGGGAGGACAGGGGGCAGGATGAACACTGAAGCTTTCTTT. It codes for CASSKSGRTGGRMNTEAFF.

This clonotype has a count of ten or more. The rearrangement links TRBV20-1 to TRBJ2-1, with D possibly matching TRBD2 (5 bases). Germline CDR1 and CDR2: DFQATT and SNEGSKA (reference sequence). The CDR3 length is 9 residues. Trimming stripped 7 bases from V and 10 bases from J, with 8 bases between. The CDR3 DNA reads as TGCAGTGATCGGAGGGAGCAGTTCTTC. Translated: CSDRREQFF.

The chain is built from TRBV5-4 and TRBJ2-1; a possible D gene is TRBD1 (6 bases). The CDR3 is 15 residues long. V lost 6 bases and J 5 bases, leaving 18 bases between the germline ends. Per germline, CDR1 SGHNT and CDR2 YYREEE (reference sequence). The CDR3 region is CASTPEGGANNEQFF. The DNA of the CDR3 is TGTGCCAGCACCCCAGAAGGGGGTGCCAACAATGAGCAGTTCTTC.

This clonotype was recorded at least ten times. The genes are TRBV12-3 or TRBV12-4 and TRBJ1-1; D ambiguous. The CDR3 sequence is 15 residues long. V was trimmed by 6 bases and J by 1 base, leaving 15 bases between them. The CDR3 here is CASRGSTEPNTEAFF. The CDR3 DNA is TGTGCCAGCAGGGGATCCACAGAGCCGAACACTGAAGCTTTCTTT.

Remarks on this clonotype: A much larger clonotype is one base distant, so this may be a read error. V gene TRBV20-1 combines with J gene TRBJ1-5; D may be TRBD1 (6 bases). The CDR3 extends over 13 amino acids. Germline CDR1 is DFQATT and CDR2 is SNEGSKA (reference sequence). CDR3 sequence: CSTSSGVHQPQHF. The CDR3 coding sequence is TGCAGTACTAGCTCAGGGGTTCATCAGCCCCAGCATTTT.

CDR3 bases: TGTGCCAGCAGGAGATATAGCGGGGGGCTCCTCACAGATACGCAGTATTTT. Its translation is CASRRYSGGLLTDTQYF. The rearrangement joins TRBV6-1 to TRBJ2-3; 10 bases align to TRBD2. V lost 6 bases, J lost 2 bases, and 11 bases stayed unmatched. The CDR3 consists of 17 residues. From germline, CDR1 is MNHNS and CDR2 SASEGT.

This clonotype was seen a few times. The chain employs TRBV10-3 and TRBJ1-4, with D possibly being TRBD1 (6 bases). There are 14 residues in the CDR3. V shed 5 bases and J shed 11 bases, with 18 bases lying between them. In germline, CDR1 is ENHRY, CDR2 SYGVKD. In DNA, the CDR3 is TGTGCCATCAGTCCCGCTGAGTTCCAGGGGAAACTGTTTTTT. Translating it yields CAISPAEFQGKLFF.

The sample holds a few counts of this clonotype. The chain's CDR3 is CASSLNLMNTEAFF. The CDR3 bases are TGTGCCAGCAGCCTCAACCTCATGAACACTGAAGCTTTCTTT. The chain combines TRBV3-1 with TRBJ1-1; D ambiguous. The CDR3 spans 14 residues. Trimming stripped 4 bases from V and 0 bases from J, with 9 bases between. Germline CDR1 LGHDT, CDR2 YNNKEL (reference sequence).

The chain combines TRBV11-2 with TRBJ2-6, with a possible D match to TRBD1 (5 bases). Trimming took off 2 bases at V and 0 bases at J, with 11 bases between the two ends. The CDR3 is 17 amino acids. Germline V CDR1 and CDR2: SGHAT, FQNNGV. CDR3 in DNA: TGTGCCAGCAGCTTATACCAGGGAAACTCTGGGGCCAACGTCCTGACTTTC. Amino acids: CASSLYQGNSGANVLTF.

This clonotype was counted many times. The V call is TRBV20-1, the J call TRBJ2-7; no firm D call. CDR3 size: 12 residues. The V gene lost 4 bases and the J gene lost 5 bases, with 12 bases spanning the gap. Per germline, CDR1 DFQATT and CDR2 SNEGSKA (reference sequence). CDR3 protein: CSAKVPLDEQYF. The DNA for the CDR3 is TGCAGTGCTAAGGTCCCTCTTGACGAGCAGTACTTC.